This T cell receptor (beta chain) was recovered during a study of blood T cell repertoires in COVID-19. This clone was found a few times. How the authors handled the data: For nucleated cells, counts were estimated from reference gene primer amplification. This table comes from immunoSEQ multiplex PCR, and its TCRdb copy is limited to in-frame clones, with some not included. That table furnishes V, J and clone size, whereas the DNA furnished D and trimming. This sample has 150,000 to 200,000 clones; around four fifths occur once, and the top ten carry 5.2%. Germline lookup yields CDR1 MNHNS and CDR2 SASEGT. The length of the CDR3 is 13 residues. V lost 0 bases and J lost 7, with 10 bases in between.

Source material: peripheral blood. V usage is TRBV6-1 and J usage is TRBJ2-7, with D perhaps matching TRBD2 (6 bases). The TCR originated in a woman aged 30 to 39 with acute or convalescent COVID-19. CDR3 in amino acids: CASSEAEAGEQYF. The CDR3 DNA follows: TGTGCCAGCAGTGAAGCGGAAGCGGGTGAGCAGTACTTC.